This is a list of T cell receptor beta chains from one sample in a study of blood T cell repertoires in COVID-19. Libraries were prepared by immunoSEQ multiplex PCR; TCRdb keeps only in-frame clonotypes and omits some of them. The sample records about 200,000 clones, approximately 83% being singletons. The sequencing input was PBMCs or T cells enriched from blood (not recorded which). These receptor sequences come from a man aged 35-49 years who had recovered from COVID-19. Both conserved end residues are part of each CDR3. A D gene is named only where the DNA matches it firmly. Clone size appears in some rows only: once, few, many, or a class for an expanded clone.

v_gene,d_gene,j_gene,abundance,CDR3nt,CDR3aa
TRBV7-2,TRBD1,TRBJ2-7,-,TGTGCCAGCAGCTCGTCAGGACAGGGCTCCTACGAGCAGTACTTC,CASSSSGQGSYEQYF
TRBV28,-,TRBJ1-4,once,TGTGCCAGCAGCACGGACAGCAATAATGAAAAACTGTTTTTT,CASSTDSNNEKLFF
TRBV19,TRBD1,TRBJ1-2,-,TGTGCCTCTAACCCCGGGACAGGGGTAGAGGGCTACACCTTC,CASNPGTGVEGYTF
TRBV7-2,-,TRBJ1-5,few,TGTGCCAGCGGCGGTACGAATAGCAATCAGCCCCAGCATTTT,CASGGTNSNQPQHF
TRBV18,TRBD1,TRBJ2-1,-,TGTGCCAGCTCACCACGGGACAGGGGAGTCTACAATGAGCAGTTCTTC,CASSPRDRGVYNEQFF
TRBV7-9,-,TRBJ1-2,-,TGTGCCAGCAGCTTAGTGGTGGCACTCGAGGGAAACTATGGCTACACCTTC,CASSLVVALEGNYGYTF
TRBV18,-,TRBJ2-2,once,TGTGCCAGCTCACCGGCTCCTTCGAACACCGGGGAGCTGTTTTTT,CASSPAPSNTGELFF
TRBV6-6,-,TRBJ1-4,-,TGTGCCAGCTCCAACAGGCCTAATGAAAAACTGTTTTTT,CASSNRPNEKLFF
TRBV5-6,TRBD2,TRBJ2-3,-,TGTGCCAGCAGCTCTACTTCTCCGACTAGCGGTCCTAGCACAGATACGCAGTATTTT,CASSSTSPTSGPSTDTQYF
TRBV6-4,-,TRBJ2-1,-,TGTGCCAGCAGTGGCGCGCTAGGTCAATCGCAGTTCTTC,CASSGALGQSQFF
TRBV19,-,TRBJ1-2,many,TGTGCCAGTAGTCTTACAGGGTCCTATGGCTACACCTTC,CASSLTGSYGYTF
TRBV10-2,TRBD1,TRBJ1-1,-,TGCGCCAGCAGTGGGGCAGGGGGTAACACTGAAGCTTTCTTT,CASSGAGGNTEAFF
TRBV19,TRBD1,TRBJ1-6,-,TGTGCCAGCGGGACAGGGGAAACCTATAATTCACCCCTCCACTTT,CASGTGETYNSPLHF
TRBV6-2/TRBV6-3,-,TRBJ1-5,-,TGTGCCACCAGTGTTTGGCCCAATCAGCCCCAGCATTTT,CATSVWPNQPQHF
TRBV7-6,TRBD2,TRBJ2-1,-,TGTGCCAGCAGCCCCCGGACTAGCGGGGGGGCGGGCAATGAGCAGTTCTTC,CASSPRTSGGAGNEQFF
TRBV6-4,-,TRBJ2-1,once,TGTGCCAGCAGTGCGCAACAGGGTTCTTTCAATGAGCAGTTCTTC,CASSAQQGSFNEQFF
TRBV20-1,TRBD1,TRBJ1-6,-,TGCAGTGCTAGTACGGGACAGGGGGAATCACCCCTCCACTTT,CSASTGQGESPLHF
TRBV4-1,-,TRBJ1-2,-,TGCGCCAGCAGCCATGAACCGCGGATCTATGGCTACACCTTC,CASSHEPRIYGYTF
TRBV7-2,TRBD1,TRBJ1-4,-,TGTGCCAGCAGCCAGGGGGCTAATGAAAAACTGTTTTTT,CASSQGANEKLFF
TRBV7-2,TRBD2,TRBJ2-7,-,TGTGCCAGCAGCTACTCCAGCGGGGGGGCCTACGAGCAGTACTTC,CASSYSSGGAYEQYF
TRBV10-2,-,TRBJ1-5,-,TGCGCCAGCAGTGAGTCAAGGCAGGCTCAGCCCCAGCATTTT,CASSESRQAQPQHF
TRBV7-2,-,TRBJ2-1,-,TGTGCCAGCAGCTTGGGACTCCCAAACCAAGGCAATGAGCAGTTCTTC,CASSLGLPNQGNEQFF
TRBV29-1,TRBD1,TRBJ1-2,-,TGCAGCGTTGAATCTCCGACAGGGGGAGCTAACTATGGCTACACCTTC,CSVESPTGGANYGYTF
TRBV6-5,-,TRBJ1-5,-,TGTCCCCAACACCGAACAGGGAATCAGCCCCAGCATTTT,CPQHRTGNQPQHF
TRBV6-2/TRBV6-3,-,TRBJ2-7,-,TGTGCCAGCAGTTACTCGCGGGACAGCACCTACGAGCAGTACTTC,CASSYSRDSTYEQYF
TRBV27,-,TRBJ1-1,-,TGTGCCAGCAGTTTTTTGACAGCAAGGGACACTGAAGCTTTCTTT,CASSFLTARDTEAFF
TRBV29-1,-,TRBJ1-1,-,TGCAGCGTTGAAACAGGGATTGTGACTGAAGCTTTCTTT,CSVETGIVTEAFF
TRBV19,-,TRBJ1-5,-,TGTGCCAGTAGTTACCCAGATCAGCCCCAGCATTTT,CASSYPDQPQHF
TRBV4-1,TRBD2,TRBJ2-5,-,TGCGCCAGCAGCCTGCAGCGGGGGGGCCTGGAGACCCAGTACTTC,CASSLQRGGLETQYF
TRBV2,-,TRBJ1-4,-,TGTGCCAGCGGCGACAGGATAAACGAAAAACTGTTTTTT,CASGDRINEKLFF
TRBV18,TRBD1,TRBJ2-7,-,TGTGCCAGCTCACCTGGGACAGACTACGAGCAGTACTTC,CASSPGTDYEQYF
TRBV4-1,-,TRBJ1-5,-,TGCGCCAGCAGCCTAGGGGTCAATCAGCCCCAGCATTTT,CASSLGVNQPQHF
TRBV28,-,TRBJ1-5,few,TGTGCCAGCAGATGGACTTTGGGTCAGCCCCAGCATTTT,CASRWTLGQPQHF
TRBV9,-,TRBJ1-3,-,TGTGCCAGCAGCCCGCAGGGCTACTCTGGAAACACCATATATTTT,CASSPQGYSGNTIYF
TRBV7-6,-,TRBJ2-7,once,TGTGCCAGCAGCTTAGTGCAGGGCCACGAGCAGTACTTC,CASSLVQGHEQYF
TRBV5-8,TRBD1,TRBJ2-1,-,TGTGCCAGCAGCTTACCCGGGACAGGGGAGGTTAATGAGCAGTTCTTC,CASSLPGTGEVNEQFF
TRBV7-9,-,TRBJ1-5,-,TGTGCCAGCAGTCCTTCCGGCGGGGAGTCTCAGCCCCAGCATTTT,CASSPSGGESQPQHF
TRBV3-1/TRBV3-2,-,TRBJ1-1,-,TGTGCCAGCAGCCAACCATACGTCTCGAGGACTGAAGCTTTCTTT,CASSQPYVSRTEAFF
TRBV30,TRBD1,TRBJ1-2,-,TGTGCCTGGACTCCCGGGACAGCTAACTATGGCTACACCTTC,CAWTPGTANYGYTF
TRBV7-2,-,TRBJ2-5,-,TGTGCCAGCAGCGACCGGGGCCAAGAGACCCAGTACTTC,CASSDRGQETQYF
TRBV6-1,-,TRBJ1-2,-,TGTGCCAGCAGTGAAGGGGGGGGGCTCGGCTACACCTTC,CASSEGGGLGYTF
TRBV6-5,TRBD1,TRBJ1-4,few,TGTGCCACCAAAGAAACCGGGACAGGGGGAGAAAAACTGTTTTTT,CATKETGTGGEKLFF
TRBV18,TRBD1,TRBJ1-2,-,TGTGCCAGCTCACCCTACGACAGGGGTGATGGCTACACCTTC,CASSPYDRGDGYTF
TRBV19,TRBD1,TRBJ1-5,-,TGTGCCAGTAGTATGTGGCAGGGGGCCAATCAGCCCCAGCATTTT,CASSMWQGANQPQHF
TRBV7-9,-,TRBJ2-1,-,TGTGCCAGCAGCTTGGAGGTGACGGACAATGAGCAGTTCTTC,CASSLEVTDNEQFF
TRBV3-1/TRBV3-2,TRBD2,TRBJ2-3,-,TGTGCCAGCAGCCGCTCCGAACTAGCGGGGTTGGGAGATACGCAGTATTTT,CASSRSELAGLGDTQYF
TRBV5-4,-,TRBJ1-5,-,TGTGCCAGCAGCTTGGGTCGGGGTCAGCCCCAGCATTTT,CASSLGRGQPQHF
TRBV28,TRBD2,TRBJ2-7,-,TGTGCCAGCAGTTTGAGCCTAGCGGGGGGCGAGCAGTACTTC,CASSLSLAGGEQYF
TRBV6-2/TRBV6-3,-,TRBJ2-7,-,TGTGCCAGCAGTTACGTCGGGGGGCGGAAGAACGAGCAGTACTTC,CASSYVGGRKNEQYF
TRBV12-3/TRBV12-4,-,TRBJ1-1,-,TGTGCCAGCAGTACCACAGGTTTACCTGAAGCTTTCTTT,CASSTTGLPEAFF
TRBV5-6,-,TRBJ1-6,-,TGTGCCAGCAGCGTACAGGGCTCCAACCGTTCACCCCTCCACTTT,CASSVQGSNRSPLHF
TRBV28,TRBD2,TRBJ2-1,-,TGTGCCAGCAGTTCCCGACTAGCGGGGGGGGGCACTAAGATTTCGAATGAGCAGTTCTTC,CASSSRLAGGGTKISNEQFF
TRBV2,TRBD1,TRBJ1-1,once,TGTGCCAGCAGTAACAGCTTCGGGACAGGGTTGAGGCGGACTGAAGCTTTCTTT,CASSNSFGTGLRRTEAFF
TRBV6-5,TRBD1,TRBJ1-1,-,TGTGCCAGCAGTTACCGGGACAGGAACACTGAAGCTTTCTTT,CASSYRDRNTEAFF
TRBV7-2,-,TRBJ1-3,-,TGTGCCAGCGGTTCCCGGGGGGCTGGAAACACCATATATTTT,CASGSRGAGNTIYF
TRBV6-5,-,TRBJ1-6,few,TGTGCCAGCACGGGACACTATAATTCACCCCTCCACTTT,CASTGHYNSPLHF
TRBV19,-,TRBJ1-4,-,TGTGCCAGTAGTCAGGGGACTAATGAAAAACTGTTTTTT,CASSQGTNEKLFF